This T cell receptor beta chain was recovered during a study of CD8 T cells in ankylosing spondylitis (dated 2017 in TCRdb). Describing the broader study: To find TCR variants linked to disease, the study profiled T cell receptor beta repertoires in ankylosing spondylitis patients and healthy donors. In total, the full study cohort was made up of roughly 110 healthy donors and about two dozen ankylosing spondylitis patients. Peripheral blood was sampled, and synovial fluid was additionally collected from ankylosing spondylitis patients.

Sequencer: Illumina HiSeq 2500. Quantitative 5'-RACE with molecular barcodes was used to prepare TCR beta libraries. The paper's processing steps were these. A new computational method, built on a probabilistic model of VDJ rearrangement, was used to identify disease-linked TCR variants. TCRdb's own reprocessing of the public reads used fastp at Q25 and MiXCR and kept productive beta chains. CDR3 protein duplicates are merged, each entry listing the most common genes and DNA. The V and J calls were not made by the authors but by TCRdb's processing. The sample includes 200,000 to 250,000 distinct CDR3 sequences, with roughly 25% observed a single time. The ten largest clones add up to approximately 6.6% of the sample. Study-wide conclusions, independent of this receptor: Some motif variants were previously reported in synovial fluid and blood of reactive arthritis patients, suggesting common disease-initiation mechanisms. A CD8+ phenotype was shown by the disease-linked clones, which were found at relatively low frequencies in peripheral blood. Blood from ankylosing spondylitis patients appeared to be characterized by a TCR beta motif composed of about 8 highly homologous amino acid variants. According to the report, matched synovial fluid samples from ankylosing spondylitis patients were significantly enriched for the disease-linked clones.

In this sample, this clonotype turned up a few times. Its binding antigen is unknown. One base away there is no much larger clone; base qualities are not given. Specimen: blood, either unsorted or a sorted T cell fraction (not recorded which). The clonotype comes from a male donor with ankylosing spondylitis or in good health (not recorded which).

CDR3 region: CASSQRQGTSTDTQYF. The base sequence is TGTGCCAGCAGCCAAAGACAGGGGACTAGCACAGATACGCAGTATTTT. The chain employs TRBV4-2 and TRBJ2-3, with TRBD1 identical over 8 junction bases. Reading the germline V gene gives CDR1 LGHNA and CDR2 YNFKEQ. V ends up 2 bases short and J 0 bases short, with an unmatched junction base count of 4. Its CDR3 holds 16 amino acids, cysteine through phenylalanine. Only the CDR3 portion is preserved as DNA: 48 bases, with reading frame beginning at the first base.